This passage covers 30 T cell receptor beta chains from one sample sequenced in a study of cytomegalovirus exposure and HLA in healthy donors. Vbeta (60) and Jbeta (13) primers were used in the PCR. Produced via immunoSEQ multiplex PCR; TCRdb's table is partial and in-frame only. The data contain approximately 160,000 clones, approximately 77% of them singletons. The material sequenced was PBMCs. All receptors come from a male donor in good health and CMV-seronegative.

CDR3 sequence reads: CASSRQETQYF. CDR3 sequence (DNA): TGTGCCAGCAGTCGCCAAGAGACCCAGTACTTC. This rearrangement joins TRBV6-1 to TRBJ2-5; D uncertain. The CDR3 is 11 amino acids. V lost 5 bases and J 1 base, leaving 2 bases between the germline ends. Germline V CDR1 and CDR2: MNHNS, SASEGT.

This clone was recorded a few times. The chain combines TRBV5-5 with TRBJ1-5; D remains ambiguous. V gave up 0 bases and J gave up 7 bases, with 11 bases separating them. Germline CDR1 is SGHKS and CDR2 is YYEKEE (reference sequence). This CDR3 has 14 amino acids. CDR3 amino acids: CASSLGPGLQPQHF. CDR3 coding DNA: TGTGCCAGCAGCTTGGGACCGGGTCTACAGCCCCAGCATTTT. Complete variable domain (other parts from reference TRBV5-5 and TRBJ1-5): DAGVTQSPTHLIKTRGQQVTLRCSPISGHKSVSWYQQVLGQGPQFIFQYYEKEERGRGNFPDRFSARQFPNYSSELNVNALLLGDSALYLCASSLGPGLQPQHFGDGTRLSIL.

The chain is built from TRBV9 and TRBJ2-5; 8 nucleotides match TRBD2. CDR1 and CDR2 (germline): SGDLS, YYNGEE. The trim removed 0 bases at V and 2 bases at J, leaving 9 bases unmatched. This CDR3 comprises 17 residues. Here the CDR3 DNA reads TGTGCCAGCAGCGTAGCTGGCGCGGGAGGAATACAAGAGACCCAGTACTTC. The encoded protein is CASSVAGAGGIQETQYF.

This chain connects TRBV13 to TRBJ2-6; no firm D call. Germline loops: CDR1 PRHDT, CDR2 FYEKMQ (reference sequence). Between the trimmed V and J ends, which lost 5 bases and 2 bases, there was a span of 7 bases. The CDR3 is 14 residues long. The CDR3 spells CASSERPGANVLTF. The CDR3 bases are TGTGCCAGCAGCGAGAGGCCTGGGGCCAACGTCCTGACTTTC.

This chain uses TRBV19 with TRBJ1-4, with D maybe TRBD1 (6 bases). From germline, CDR1 is LNHDA and CDR2 SQIVND (reference sequence). The CDR3 runs 13 residues. V was trimmed by 7 bases and J by 8 bases, leaving 14 bases between them. CDR3 amino acids: CASKRAGVEKLFF. Here the CDR3 DNA reads TGTGCCAGTAAAAGGGCAGGGGTCGAAAAACTGTTTTTT.

The chain joins TRBV7-9 to TRBJ1-6; D not resolved. This CDR3 has 16 residues. Trimming took 1 base from V and 4 from J, leaving 11 bases between them. CDR1 and CDR2 (germline): SEHNR, FQNEAQ (reference sequence). The CDR3 protein is CASSLGAGSYNSPLHF. DNA of the CDR3: TGTGCCAGCAGCTTAGGGGCTGGCAGTTATAATTCACCCCTCCACTTT.

This chain links TRBV11-2 with TRBJ2-7, with D maybe TRBD1 (6 bases). Trimming removed 0 bases from V and 3 bases from J, with 15 bases in between. The CDR3 is 16 amino acids. Germline-derived CDR1 and CDR2 are SGHAT and FQNNGV. CDR3 DNA sequence: TGTGCCAGCAGCTTAGATTTCGGACAGAGCTACTACGAGCAGTACTTC. Translation: CASSLDFGQSYYEQYF.

This clone was picked up a small number of times. CDR3 sequence reads: CASSYSIGGYNEKLFF. The CDR3 coding sequence is TGTGCCAGCAGTTACTCAATAGGGGGCTATAATGAAAAACTGTTTTTT. The V call is TRBV6-5, the J call TRBJ1-4, with 7 bases lining up with TRBD1. V lost 0 bases to trimming and J lost 4 bases; unmatched junction nucleotides: 5. CDR1 is MNHEY and CDR2 is SVGAGI in the germline V gene. This CDR3 has 16 residues.

The chain employs TRBV9 and TRBJ2-1; no firm D call. The CDR3 has 15 residues. The germline gives CDR1 SGDLS, CDR2 YYNGEE. V lost 0 bases and J lost 4, with 11 bases in between. The DNA for the CDR3 is TGTGCCAGCAGCGTAGCTGGCGAGAGGTACAATGAGCAGTTCTTC. The encoded protein is CASSVAGERYNEQFF.

This clone was observed a single time. The chain carries TRBV6-6 and TRBJ2-1; 9 nucleotides align to TRBD2. Trimming removed 8 bases from V and 10 bases from J; junction bases left unmatched: 12. There are 14 residues in the CDR3. Germline loops: CDR1 MNHNY, CDR2 SVGAGI (reference sequence). In nucleotides, the CDR3 is TGTGCCAGCCTTCCGGGACTAGCCCCCCACGAGCAGTTCTTC. This translates into CASLPGLAPHEQFF.

The J gene is TRBJ2-7, the V gene TRBV2; maybe TRBD1 (6 bases). Trimming took 2 bases from V and 6 from J, leaving 17 bases between them. Per germline, CDR1 SNHLY and CDR2 FYNNEI. This CDR3 region has 15 residues. The CDR3 DNA reads TGTGCCAGCAGTGAAATAGTAGGGGGTTCGGCCGAGCAGTACTTC. Its protein is CASSEIVGGSAEQYF.

This chain links TRBV9 with TRBJ1-6; a possible D gene is TRBD1 (5 bases). The CDR3 consists of 14 residues. Germline V gene data show CDR1 as SGDLS and CDR2 as YYNGEE. Trimming stripped 2 bases from V and 14 bases from J, with 17 bases between. CDR3 bases: TGTGCCAGCAGCGTTGGAGCGACAGCGGGTTCCCTCCACTTT. Translation: CASSVGATAGSLHF.

This clone came up a few times. V is TRBV5-4 and J is TRBJ1-4, with a tentative D call TRBD1 (5 bases). Trimming took 4 bases from V and 7 from J, leaving 11 bases between them. The CDR3 runs 13 residues. The germline gives CDR1 SGHNT, CDR2 YYREEE (reference sequence). CDR3 nucleotide sequence: TGTGCCAGCAGCCCCGGGACTCTTGAAAAACTGTTTTTT. Translating it yields CASSPGTLEKLFF.

Here the CDR3 reads CATSREVGSERWGSTETQYF. The CDR3, as DNA: TGTGCCACCAGCAGAGAAGTAGGGAGCGAGAGATGGGGAAGCACGGAGACCCAGTACTTC. V gene TRBV15 combines with J gene TRBJ2-5; maybe TRBD2 (5 bases). Germline V gene lookup returns CDR1 LNHNV and CDR2 YYDKDF (reference sequence). Trimming took off 0 bases at V and 5 bases at J, with 28 bases between the two ends. This CDR3 has 20 residues.

The chain joins TRBV9 to TRBJ1-5; 7 bases agree with TRBD1. The germline gives CDR1 SGDLS, CDR2 YYNGEE. The ends lost 4 bases at V and 4 bases at J; junction bases unmatched: 5. This CDR3 spans 14 amino acids. CDR3 DNA: TGTGCCAGCAGCCCCGGACAGGCTAATCAGCCCCAGCATTTT. Amino acids: CASSPGQANQPQHF.

The CDR3 is CASSLGVLSSYEQYF. DNA of the CDR3: TGTGCCAGCAGCTTAGGAGTGCTAAGCTCCTACGAGCAGTACTTC. The chain couples TRBV13 to TRBJ2-7; the D is unclear. With 0 bases removed from V and 0 bases from J, the gap between germline ends came to 9 bases. Germline values: CDR1 PRHDT, CDR2 FYEKMQ (reference sequence). The CDR3 has 15 amino acids.

The chain carries TRBV5-1 and TRBJ2-5; 8 bases fit TRBD1. This CDR3 spans 15 amino acids. Germline V CDR1 and CDR2: SGHRS, YFSETQ. Unmatched junction bases numbered 5, after V lost 0 bases and J lost 4 bases. In DNA form, the CDR3 reads TGCGCCAGCAGCTTGGGCCAGGGGGCCGGAGAGACCCAGTACTTC. It translates to CASSLGQGAGETQYF.

This chain uses TRBV7-9 with TRBJ1-1; D remains unclear. Trimming pared 5 bases from V and 4 bases from J, leaving 5 bases between. The CDR3 consists of 11 residues. Germline V gene data show CDR1 as SEHNR and CDR2 as FQNEAQ (reference sequence). CDR3 in amino acids: CASSRGTEAFF. The CDR3 coding sequence is TGTGCCAGCAGCCGGGGCACTGAAGCTTTCTTT.

V usage is TRBV6-1 and J usage is TRBJ2-1; D perhaps matches TRBD2 (6 bases). CDR1 MNHNS and CDR2 SASEGT come from the germline V gene. The length of the CDR3 is 16 residues. The V end was cut by 2 bases, the J end by 0 bases, with 11 bases between. CDR3 in DNA: TGTGCCAGCAGTGAATTGCGGGACTTCTCCTACAATGAGCAGTTCTTC. Protein: CASSELRDFSYNEQFF.

The chain links TRBV7-8 to TRBJ2-1, with D maybe TRBD1 (6 bases). CDR1 is SGHVS and CDR2 is FQNEAQ in the germline V gene. This CDR3 contains 15 residues. Between the trimmed V and J ends, which lost 4 bases and 2 bases, there was a span of 12 bases. In nucleotides, the CDR3 is TGTGCCAGCAGCTCCGAAGGGGGACCCTACAATGAGCAGTTCTTC. Translating it yields CASSSEGGPYNEQFF.

This chain links TRBV6-5 with TRBJ1-2, with D tentatively TRBD1 (5 bases). V gave up 6 bases and J gave up 5 bases, with 13 bases separating them. There are 13 residues in the CDR3. CDR1 MNHEY and CDR2 SVGAGI come from the germline V gene. DNA for the CDR3: TGTGCCAGCAGACAGCACCAGGGTTATGGCTACACCTTC. Translating gives CASRQHQGYGYTF.

The chain has TRBV7-9 and TRBJ1-5; D is uncertain. Germline V gives CDR1 SEHNR, CDR2 FQNEAQ (reference sequence). The CDR3 is 15 amino acids. Trimming removed 1 base at V and 7 bases at J, with 14 bases between. The CDR3 spells CASSLEPGSHQPQHF. The CDR3 nucleotides read TGTGCCAGCAGCTTAGAACCGGGGAGCCACCAGCCCCAGCATTTT.

Concerning this clone: The same CDR3 can be traced to other DNA sequences in this sample. J is TRBJ1-5 and V is TRBV6-1; 8 bases line up with TRBD1. Germline CDR1 MNHNS, CDR2 SASEGT. The CDR3 consists of 15 residues. The trim removed 7 bases at V and 0 bases at J, leaving 5 bases unmatched. The CDR3 bases are TGTGCCAGCACTGACAGGGGATATAGCAATCAGCCCCAGCATTTT. It translates to CASTDRGYSNQPQHF.

This clone has only a few counts. The chain combines TRBV10-1 with TRBJ2-5, with 7 bases lining up with TRBD1. This CDR3 comprises 14 residues. V lost 5 bases to trimming and J lost 4 bases; unmatched junction nucleotides: 7. The germline V gene encodes CDR1 WNHNN and CDR2 SYGVQD (reference sequence). The DNA for the CDR3 is TGCGCCAGCAGTAGGACAGGAGTTGGAGAGACCCAGTACTTC. Residues: CASSRTGVGETQYF.

The V gene is TRBV6-1, the J gene TRBJ2-1; 14 bases match TRBD2. This CDR3 is built from 15 residues. Germline V gene data show CDR1 as MNHNS and CDR2 as SASEGT. The J segment lost 10 bases and the V segment lost 3 bases, leaving 5 bases of the junction unmatched. CDR3 bases: TGTGCCAGCAGTGACCCGGGACTAGCGGGGGTGGAGCAGTTCTTC. It yields the protein CASSDPGLAGVEQFF.

V and J are TRBV5-1 and TRBJ2-1; the match to TRBD2 covers 8 bases. Germline V gene lookup returns CDR1 SGHRS and CDR2 YFSETQ. The CDR3 sequence is 16 residues long. V was pared by 0 bases and J by 4 bases, with 6 bases of the junction left unmatched. The CDR3 is CASSLDAGGSYNEQFF. In DNA, the CDR3 is TGCGCCAGCAGCTTGGATGCGGGGGGTAGTTACAATGAGCAGTTCTTC.

This rearrangement joins TRBV18 to TRBJ1-1; TRBD1 aligns across 8 bases. The CDR3 spans 15 residues. V gave up 4 bases and J gave up 4 bases; unmatched junction bases: 8. Germline V lookup: CDR1 KGHSH, CDR2 LQKENI. The CDR3 loop reads CASSLSRDRPTEAFF. Written as DNA, the CDR3 is TGTGCCAGCTCACTTTCCCGGGACAGGCCCACTGAAGCTTTCTTT.

The chain recombines TRBV4-2 with TRBJ2-7; possible D gene TRBD1, 5 bases. The CDR3 length is 11 residues. V was pared by 8 bases and J by 7 bases, with 12 bases between. In germline, CDR1 is LGHNA, CDR2 YNFKEQ. CDR3 bases: TGTGCCAGCTCCCAGGGCGTAGAGCAGTACTTC. Translation gives CASSQGVEQYF.

The chain links TRBV6-5 to TRBJ2-1; 11 nucleotides agree with TRBD2. After removal of 2 bases from V and 4 bases from J, the junction contained 4 bases not matched to a gene. There are 16 residues in the CDR3. Per germline, CDR1 MNHEY and CDR2 SVGAGI. CDR3 sequence (DNA): TGTGCCAGCAGTTACCTACTAGCGGGAGCTTACAATGAGCAGTTCTTC. Translated: CASSYLLAGAYNEQFF.

The genes are TRBV4-2 and TRBJ1-2, with 9 bases aligning to TRBD1. Per germline, CDR1 LGHNA and CDR2 YNFKEQ. The ends lost 1 base at V and 2 bases at J; junction bases unmatched: 8. This CDR3 is built from 17 residues. This chain's CDR3 is CASSQGPPGQGNYGYTF. DNA of the CDR3: TGTGCCAGCAGCCAAGGTCCACCGGGACAGGGAAACTATGGCTACACCTTC.